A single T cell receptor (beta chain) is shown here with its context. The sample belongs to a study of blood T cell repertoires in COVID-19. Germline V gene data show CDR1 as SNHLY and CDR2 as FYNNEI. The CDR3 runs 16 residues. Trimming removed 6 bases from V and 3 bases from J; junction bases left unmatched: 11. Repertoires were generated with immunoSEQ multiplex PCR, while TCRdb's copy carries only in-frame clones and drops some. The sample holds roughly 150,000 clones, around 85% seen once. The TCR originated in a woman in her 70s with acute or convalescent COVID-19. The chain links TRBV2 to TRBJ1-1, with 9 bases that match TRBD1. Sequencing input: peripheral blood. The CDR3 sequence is CASSLTWDRAHTEAFF. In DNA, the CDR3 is TGTGCCAGCAGCTTAACATGGGACAGGGCCCACACTGAAGCTTTCTTT. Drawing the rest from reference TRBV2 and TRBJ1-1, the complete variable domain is EPEVTQTPSHQVTQMGQEVILRCVPISNHLYFYWYRQILGQKVEFLVSFYNNEISEKSEIFDDQFSVERPDGSNFTLKIRSTKLEDSAMYFCASSLTWDRAHTEAFFGQGTRLTVV.